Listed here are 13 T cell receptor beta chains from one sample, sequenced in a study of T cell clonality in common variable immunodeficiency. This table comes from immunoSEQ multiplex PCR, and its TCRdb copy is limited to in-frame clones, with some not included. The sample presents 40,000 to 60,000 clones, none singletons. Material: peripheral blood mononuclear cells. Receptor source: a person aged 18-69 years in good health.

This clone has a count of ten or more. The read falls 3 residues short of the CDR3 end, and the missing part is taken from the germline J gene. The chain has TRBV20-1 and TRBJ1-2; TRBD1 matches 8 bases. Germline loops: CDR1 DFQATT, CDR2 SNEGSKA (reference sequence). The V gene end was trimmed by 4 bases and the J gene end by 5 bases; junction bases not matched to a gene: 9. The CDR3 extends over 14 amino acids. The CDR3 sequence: CSATGTGLGYGYTF. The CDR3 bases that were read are TGCAGTGCTACCGGGACAGGTCTCGGTTATGGC.

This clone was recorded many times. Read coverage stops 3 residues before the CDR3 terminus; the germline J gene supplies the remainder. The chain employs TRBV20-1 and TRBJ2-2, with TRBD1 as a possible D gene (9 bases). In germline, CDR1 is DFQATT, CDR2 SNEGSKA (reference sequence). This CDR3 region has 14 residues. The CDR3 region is CSVVQGAGGEKLFF. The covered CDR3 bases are TGCAGTGTCGTACAGGGGGCCGGGGGGGAAAAG.

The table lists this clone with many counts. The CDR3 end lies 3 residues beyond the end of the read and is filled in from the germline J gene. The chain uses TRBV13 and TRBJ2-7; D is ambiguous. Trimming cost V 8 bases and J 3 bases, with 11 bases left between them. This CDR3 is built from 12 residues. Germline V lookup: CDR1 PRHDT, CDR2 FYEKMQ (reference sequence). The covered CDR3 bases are TGTGCCAGCGCGGCCAGACTCTACGAG. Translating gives CASAARLYE. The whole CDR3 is CASAARLYEQYF.

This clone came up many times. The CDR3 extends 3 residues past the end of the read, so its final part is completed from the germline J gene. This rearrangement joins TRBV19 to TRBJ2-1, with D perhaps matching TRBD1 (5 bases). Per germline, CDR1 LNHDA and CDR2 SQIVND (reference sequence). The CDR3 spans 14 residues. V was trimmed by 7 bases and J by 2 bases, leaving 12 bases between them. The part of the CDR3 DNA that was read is TGTGCCAGTACCAGACAGTCCCCCTACAATGAG. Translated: CASTRQSPYNE. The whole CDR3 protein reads CASTRQSPYNEQFF.

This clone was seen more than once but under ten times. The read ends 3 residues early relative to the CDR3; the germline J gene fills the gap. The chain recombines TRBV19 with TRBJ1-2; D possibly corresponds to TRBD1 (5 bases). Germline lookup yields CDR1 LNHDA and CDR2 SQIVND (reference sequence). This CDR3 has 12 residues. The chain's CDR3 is CASSTGYNDYTF. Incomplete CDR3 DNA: TGTGCCAGTAGTACAGGGTACAATGAC. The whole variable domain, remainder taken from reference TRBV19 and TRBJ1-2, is DGGITQSPKYLFRKEGQNVTLSCEQNLNHDAMYWYRQDPGQGLRLIYYSQIVNDFQKGDIAEGYSVSREKKESFPLTVTSAQKNPTAFYLCASSTGYNDYTFGSGTRLTVV.

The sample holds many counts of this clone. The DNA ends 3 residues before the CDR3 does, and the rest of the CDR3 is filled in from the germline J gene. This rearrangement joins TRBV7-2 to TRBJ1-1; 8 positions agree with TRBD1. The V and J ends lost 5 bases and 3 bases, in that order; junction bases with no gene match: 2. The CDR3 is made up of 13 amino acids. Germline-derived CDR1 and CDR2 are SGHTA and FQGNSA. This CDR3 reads CASSGDRYTEAFF. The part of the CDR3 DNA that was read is TGTGCCAGCAGCGGGGACAGGTACACTGAA.

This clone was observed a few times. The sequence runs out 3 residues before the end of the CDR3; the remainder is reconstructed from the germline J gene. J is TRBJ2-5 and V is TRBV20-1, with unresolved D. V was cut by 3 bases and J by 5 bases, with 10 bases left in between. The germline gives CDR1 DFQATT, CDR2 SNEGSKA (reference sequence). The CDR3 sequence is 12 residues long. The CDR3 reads CSARERRETQYF. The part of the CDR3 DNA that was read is TGCAGTGCTAGGGAGCGTCGGGAGACC.

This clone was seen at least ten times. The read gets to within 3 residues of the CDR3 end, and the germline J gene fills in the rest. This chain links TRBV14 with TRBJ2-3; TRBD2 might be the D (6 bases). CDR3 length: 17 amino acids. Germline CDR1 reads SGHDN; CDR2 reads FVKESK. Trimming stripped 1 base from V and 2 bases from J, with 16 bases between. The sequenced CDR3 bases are TGTGCCAGCAGCCAAGGGGAACTAGCAGGAAACACAGATACG. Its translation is CASSQGELAGNTDT. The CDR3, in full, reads CASSQGELAGNTDTQYF.

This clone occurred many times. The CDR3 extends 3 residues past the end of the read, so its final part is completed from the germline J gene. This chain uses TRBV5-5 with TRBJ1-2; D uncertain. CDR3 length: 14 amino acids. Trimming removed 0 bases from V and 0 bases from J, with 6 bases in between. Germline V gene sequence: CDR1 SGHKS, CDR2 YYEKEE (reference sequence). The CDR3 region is CASSLDAANYGYTF. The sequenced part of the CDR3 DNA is TGTGCCAGCAGCTTGGACGCGGCTAACTATGGC.

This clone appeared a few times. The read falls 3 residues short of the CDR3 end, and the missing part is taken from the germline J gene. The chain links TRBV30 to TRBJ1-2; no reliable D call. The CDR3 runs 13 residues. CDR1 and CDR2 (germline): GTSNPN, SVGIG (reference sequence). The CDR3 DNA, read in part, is TGTGCCTGGACTCACGCCGGGTTGGATGAC. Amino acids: CAWTHAGLDD. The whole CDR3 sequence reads CAWTHAGLDDYTF.

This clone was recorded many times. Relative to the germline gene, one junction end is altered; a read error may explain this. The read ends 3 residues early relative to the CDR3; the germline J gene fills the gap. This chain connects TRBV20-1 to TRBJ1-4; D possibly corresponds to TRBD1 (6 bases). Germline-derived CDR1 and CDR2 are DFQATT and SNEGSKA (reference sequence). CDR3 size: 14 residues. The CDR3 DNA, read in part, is TGTAGTGCTCAAGGCAGGGGAGGAGATTCACCA. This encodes CSAQGRGGDSP. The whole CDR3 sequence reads CSAQGRGGDSPLFF.

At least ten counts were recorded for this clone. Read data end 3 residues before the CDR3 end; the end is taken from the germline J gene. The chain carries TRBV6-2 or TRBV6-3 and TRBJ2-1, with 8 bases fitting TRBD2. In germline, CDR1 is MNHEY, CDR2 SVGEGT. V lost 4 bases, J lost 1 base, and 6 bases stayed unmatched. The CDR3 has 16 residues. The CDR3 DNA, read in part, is TGTGCCAGCAGTTTCGGACTAGCCTTTTCCTACAATGAG. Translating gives CASSFGLAFSYNE. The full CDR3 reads CASSFGLAFSYNEQFF.

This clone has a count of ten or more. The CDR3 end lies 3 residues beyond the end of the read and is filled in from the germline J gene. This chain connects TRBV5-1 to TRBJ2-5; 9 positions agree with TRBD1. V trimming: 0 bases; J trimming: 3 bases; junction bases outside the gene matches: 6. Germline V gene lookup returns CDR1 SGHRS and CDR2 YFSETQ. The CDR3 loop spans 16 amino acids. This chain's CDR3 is CASSLVERTGEETQYF. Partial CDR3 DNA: TGCGCCAGCAGCTTGGTAGAGAGGACAGGGGAAGAGACC.